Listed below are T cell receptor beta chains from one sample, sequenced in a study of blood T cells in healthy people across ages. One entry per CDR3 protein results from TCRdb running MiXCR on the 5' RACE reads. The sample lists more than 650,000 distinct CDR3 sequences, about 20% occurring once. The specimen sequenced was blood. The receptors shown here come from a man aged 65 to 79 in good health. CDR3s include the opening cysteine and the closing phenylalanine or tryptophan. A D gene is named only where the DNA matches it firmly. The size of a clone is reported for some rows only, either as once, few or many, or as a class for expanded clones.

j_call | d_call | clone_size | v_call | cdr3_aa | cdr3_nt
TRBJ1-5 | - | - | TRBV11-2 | CASSPGGASNQPQHF | TGTGCCAGCAGCCCGGGGGGGGCTAGCAATCAGCCCCAGCATTTT
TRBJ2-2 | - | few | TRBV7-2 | CASSLKGSGRSILNTGELFF | TGTGCCAGCAGTCTCAAGGGATCAGGGAGGAGTATCCTGAACACCGGGGAGCTGTTTTTT
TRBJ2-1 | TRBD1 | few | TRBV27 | CASSLKWTGKMLTGSLEQFF | TGTGCCAGCAGTTTAAAGTGGACAGGGAAGATGTTGACGGGGAGCCTTGAGCAGTTCTTC
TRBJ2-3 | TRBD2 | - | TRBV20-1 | CSVLGLGPPDTQYF | TGCAGTGTTCTGGGACTAGGTCCCCCAGATACGCAGTATTTT
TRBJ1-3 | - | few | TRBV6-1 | CASSEGRGNTIYF | TGTGCCAGCAGTGAAGGAAGAGGAAACACCATATATTTT
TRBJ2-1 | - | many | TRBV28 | CASSETFEQFF | TGTGCCAGCTCGGAGACGTTTGAGCAGTTCTTC
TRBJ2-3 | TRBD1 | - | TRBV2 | CASRDRVSTDTQYF | TGTGCCAGCAGAGACAGGGTTTCCACAGATACGCAGTATTTT
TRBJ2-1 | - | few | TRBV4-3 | CASSQGRSSYNEQFF | TGCGCCAGCAGCCAAGGTCGATCCTCCTACAATGAGCAGTTCTTC
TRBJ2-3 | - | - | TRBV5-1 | CASSLPSEDTQYF | TGCGCCAGCAGCTTGCCTAGCGAGGATACGCAGTATTTT
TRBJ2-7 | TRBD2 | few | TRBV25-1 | CASKGLAGDYEQYF | TGTGCCAGCAAAGGACTAGCGGGGGACTACGAGCAGTACTTC
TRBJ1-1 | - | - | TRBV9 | CASSVVRENTEAFF | TGTGCCAGCAGCGTAGTCCGAGAGAACACTGAAGCTTTCTTT
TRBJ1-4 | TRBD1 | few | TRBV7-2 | CASSDTRDSYEKLFF | TGTGCCAGCAGCGATACCCGGGACAGCTATGAAAAACTGTTTTTT
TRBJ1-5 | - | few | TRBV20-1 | CSGRDGVNQPQHF | TGCAGTGGACGTGACGGGGTTAATCAGCCCCAGCATTTT
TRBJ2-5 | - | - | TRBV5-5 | CASSSTWGEETQYF | TGTGCCAGCAGCTCCACTTGGGGGGAAGAGACCCAGTACTTC
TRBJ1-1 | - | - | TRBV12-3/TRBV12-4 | CASSPVGRQPEAFF | TGTGCCAGCAGTCCCGTCGGGCGGCAGCCCGAAGCTTTCTTT
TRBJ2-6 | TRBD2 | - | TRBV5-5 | CASSRGGVFSGANVLTF | TGTGCCAGCAGCCGCGGGGGAGTCTTCTCTGGGGCCAACGTCCTGACTTTC
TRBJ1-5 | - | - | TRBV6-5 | CASGPGVSEFQPQHF | TGTGCCAGCGGACCAGGGGTATCGGAGTTTCAGCCCCAGCATTTT